Listed below are T cell receptor beta chains from one sample, sequenced in a study of blood T cells in healthy people across ages. MiXCR was run by TCRdb on the 5' RACE reads, yielding one entry per CDR3 protein. The table includes some 940,000 distinct CDR3 sequences, under 35% detected once. In addition, the sample was reused for a study of T cells of mothers and their children.

Sequencing used blood. Every receptor here comes from a woman aged 40 to 55 in good health. Each CDR3 is given with its conserved first and last residue.

>TRBJ2-3|15|TRBV6-1
CASRSTSGGTYTQYF
>TRBJ2-1|13|TRBV29-1
CSVEGPGRNEQFF
>TRBJ1-1|14|TRBV7-3
CASSLRGGSGEAFF
>TRBJ1-5|15|TRBV15
CATSRGQGSYQPQHF
>TRBJ1-2|13|TRBV6-5
CASSYTAGSGYTF
>TRBJ2-1|12|TRBV20-1
CSGAANDNEQFF
>TRBJ1-2|14|TRBV5-1
CASRRGQGADGYTF
>TRBJ2-1|14|TRBV10-3
CAISEVRVYNEQFF
>TRBJ1-6|15|TRBV28
CASTLGGSYNSPLHF
>TRBJ1-1|13|TRBV7-2
CASSLGRGQGAFF
>TRBJ1-2|14|TRBV2
CASSSDRDNYGYTF
>-|14|TRBV12-3/TRBV12-4
CASSLFRDRNIQYF
>TRBJ2-1|17|TRBV11-2
CASSPMGGSAPYNEQFF
>TRBJ2-3|15|TRBV9
CASSSRRKPTDTQYF
>TRBJ2-3|14|TRBV20-1
CSATSGGTINTQYF
>TRBJ2-1|15|TRBV9
CASSATLAANNEQFF
>TRBJ2-3|14|TRBV7-2
CASSLRQTTDTRYF
>-|13|TRBV6-5
CASRPRADYEQYF
>TRBJ1-2|14|TRBV10-3
CAISETEANYGYTF
>TRBJ1-2|13|TRBV7-2
CASSLAQPLGYTF
>TRBJ2-7|13|TRBV20-1
CSARDQGRNEQYF
>TRBJ1-1|12|TRBV12-3/TRBV12-4
CASSFRRREAFF
>TRBJ2-7|13|TRBV30
CAWSGTSSYEQYF
>TRBJ2-5|16|TRBV7-9
CASSPHTSFWSETQYF
>TRBJ1-2|15|TRBV7-9
CASSTQLTDPYGYTF
>TRBJ1-2|15|TRBV20-1
CSARRVGETNYGYTF
>TRBJ1-2|14|TRBV9
CASSVGSALYGYTF
>TRBJ2-2|16|TRBV11-1
CASSLEIWTATGELFF
>TRBJ1-2|14|TRBV20-1
CSASPGTGDYGYTF
>TRBJ2-5|15|TRBV5-1
CASQTSGRATETQYF
>TRBJ2-7|18|TRBV19
CASSIRGTGIRRSYEQYF
>TRBJ2-3|15|TRBV7-3
CASSLSVGGTDTQYF
>TRBJ2-7|15|TRBV7-6
CASSPEGGTGYEQYF
>TRBJ1-5|15|TRBV20-1
CSAGSTGAGNQPQHF
>TRBJ1-5|14|TRBV12-3/TRBV12-4
CASSVTGGYQPQHF
>TRBJ1-4|14|TRBV15
CATSSAGRGEKLFF
>TRBJ2-7|18|TRBV5-1
CASSFSKDSFFSTYEQYF
>TRBJ2-5|15|TRBV15
CATSRDPGAQETQYF
>TRBJ2-1|13|TRBV3-1
CASSQGVAGGEFF
>TRBJ1-1|15|TRBV18
CASSPQTGQGTEAFF
>TRBJ2-7|14|TRBV5-1
CASTIGGASYEQYF
>TRBJ2-7|13|TRBV7-2
CASSFRPGREQYF
>TRBJ1-2|14|TRBV20-1
CSAREYSTSYGYTF
>TRBJ2-5|14|TRBV9
CASSASGGAGEQYF
>TRBJ1-1|16|TRBV10-3
CAISESGGLTLAEAFF
>TRBJ2-7|16|TRBV2
CASSEVRTALTYEQHF
>TRBJ2-5|17|TRBV10-3
CAISEGSAAGYQETQYF
>TRBJ2-7|10|TRBV24-1
CATPRYEQYF
>TRBJ1-6|15|TRBV4-3
CASSQEWTGASPLHF
>TRBJ1-5|17|TRBV30
CAWSVGDGIRSNQPQHF